The entry below describes one TCR beta chain. The data originate from a study of blood T cell repertoires in COVID-19. On the study more broadly: Donors in the United States, Italy and Spain gave samples during acute or convalescent COVID-19. In each case, the material was cDNA or gDNA derived from T cells, B-cell-depleted T cells, or PBMCs.

Looked up from germline, CDR1 is SGHNT and CDR2 is YENEEA. The CDR3 has 14 residues. Trimming left V 7 bases short and J 0 bases short, with 12 bases between. Study processing details: Nucleated cell counts were estimated from reference gene primer amplification. Measured with immunoSEQ multiplex PCR; TCRdb has only the in-frame clones, and not every one. For V, J and clone size, that table is used; D and trimming come from the DNA. Among around 130,000 clones listed, about 86% were seen once. The sequence was obtained from a woman aged 50 to 60 with acute or convalescent COVID-19. Sequencing input: peripheral blood. This chain connects TRBV11-3 to TRBJ1-1; maybe TRBD1 (6 bases). The CDR3 is CASKGTFMNTEAFF. The CDR3 DNA reads as TGTGCCAGCAAGGGGACATTCATGAACACTGAAGCTTTCTTT.